The 5 T cell receptor beta chains in this list originate from one sample, sequenced in a study of blood T cell repertoires in COVID-19. Clones were read by immunoSEQ multiplex PCR, and TCRdb kept only the in-frame ones, dropping some. In the table there are under 150,000 clones, approximately 85% of which are singletons. The sequenced material came from peripheral blood. These TCRs come from a human donor in a cohort sampled during active COVID-19.

The chain combines TRBV5-4 with TRBJ2-4; the match to TRBD2 covers 10 bases. J lost 7 bases, V lost 1 base, and 2 bases had no gene match. Germline values: CDR1 SGHNT, CDR2 YYREEE (reference sequence). The CDR3 consists of 14 residues. The CDR3 bases are TGTGCCAGCAGCTTGCCAGCGGGAGGGAACATTCAGTACTTC. This sequence encodes CASSLPAGGNIQYF.

This clone was observed a handful of times. This chain uses TRBV6-2 or TRBV6-3 with TRBJ1-6; D gene uncertain. From germline, CDR1 is MNHEY and CDR2 SVGEGT. Trimming shortened V by 2 bases and J by 7 bases, and 6 bases separated the two germline ends. This CDR3 spans 13 amino acids. CDR3 region: CASSYAENSPLHF. CDR3 in DNA: TGTGCCAGCAGTTACGCGGAAAATTCACCCCTCCACTTT.

The V gene is TRBV28, the J gene TRBJ1-1; D ambiguous. This CDR3 is 12 amino acids long. Germline V gives CDR1 MDHEN, CDR2 SYDVKM. Trimming shortened V by 7 bases and J by 2 bases, and 8 bases separated the two germline ends. The CDR3 region is CASNRRNTEAFF. In DNA form, the CDR3 reads TGTGCCAGCAATAGGAGAAACACTGAAGCTTTCTTT.

The chain joins TRBV6-4 to TRBJ2-5; D is undetermined. The CDR3 extends over 12 amino acids. Trimming shortened V by 2 bases and J by 7 bases, and 8 bases separated the two germline ends. Germline V lookup: CDR1 MRHNA, CDR2 SNTAGT. The CDR3, as DNA: TGTGCCAGCAGTGACGACCTAGGGACCCAGTACTTC. This sequence encodes CASSDDLGTQYF.

This chain uses TRBV6-2 or TRBV6-3 with TRBJ2-7; a weak D match, TRBD2 (7 bases). CDR3 size: 16 residues. With 2 bases removed from V and 2 bases from J, the gap between germline ends came to 16 bases. CDR1 MNHEY and CDR2 SVGEGT come from the germline V gene. The CDR3 nucleotides read TGTGCCAGCAGTTACAACGGGTTCGGGGGGCCCTACGAGCAGTACGTC. It specifies CASSYNGFGGPYEQYV.